This entry lists 30 T cell receptor beta chains sequenced from one sample in a study of blood T cell repertoires in COVID-19. Here immunoSEQ multiplex PCR was the method, and the copy in TCRdb shows in-frame clones only, minus some. The sample includes 300,000 to 400,000 clones, about nine tenths of them seen just once. The source material was peripheral blood. The receptors were sampled from a woman aged 45-60 years with COVID-19, enrolled during active disease.

About this clone itself: Other DNA sequences in this sample translate to the same CDR3. The chain combines TRBV19 with TRBJ2-7; 15 nucleotides agree with TRBD2. CDR1 is LNHDA, CDR2 SQIVND, per germline (reference sequence). The CDR3 is 16 residues long. The junction had 0 bases not matched to a gene; V was cut back by 1 base and J by 2 bases. CDR3 DNA: TGTGCCAGTAGTATAGGGACTAGCGGGAGGGCCTACGAGCAGTACTTC. As protein: CASSIGTSGRAYEQYF.

In DNA, the CDR3 is TGTGCCAGCACCCTTACAGGGGCAGACTACGAGCAGTACTTC. Its translation: CASTLTGADYEQYF. V is TRBV7-9 and J is TRBJ2-7; 7 bases line up with TRBD1. CDR1 is SEHNR and CDR2 is FQNEAQ in the germline V gene (reference sequence). The CDR3 sequence is 14 residues long. V dropped 7 bases and J dropped 3; count of bases not matched to a gene: 9.

The chain couples TRBV19 to TRBJ1-5; weak D call: TRBD1 (6 bases). This CDR3 has 17 amino acids. Trimming left V 4 bases short and J 4 bases short, with 20 bases between. The V gene's germline CDR1 is LNHDA and CDR2 SQIVND (reference sequence). CDR3 in DNA: TGTGCCAGTAGTACCACACGCGTCAGACAGGATAATCAGCCCCAGCATTTT. Protein: CASSTTRVRQDNQPQHF.

The J gene is TRBJ2-3, the V gene TRBV30; TRBD2 matches at 8 bases. Germline-derived CDR1 and CDR2 are GTSNPN and SVGIG (reference sequence). Trimming removed 1 base from V and 3 bases from J; junction bases left unmatched: 9. The CDR3 is made up of 16 amino acids. The CDR3 reads CAWSAGTSLHTDTQYF. For the CDR3, the DNA is TGTGCCTGGAGTGCCGGGACTAGTCTTCATACAGATACGCAGTATTTT.

The V call is TRBV24-1, the J call TRBJ2-2; 7 bases agree with TRBD1. With 3 bases clipped from V and 5 bases from J, the junction kept 14 bases outside the gene matches. The CDR3 extends over 18 amino acids. CDR1 KGHDR and CDR2 SFDVKD come from the germline V gene. The CDR3 loop reads CATSDRRTGTETTGELFF. CDR3 in DNA: TGTGCCACCAGTGATCGACGTACCGGGACAGAGACGACCGGGGAGCTGTTTTTT.

DNA for the CDR3: TGTGCCAGTAGTATTGGGTCAGGGGTGTCCAAAAACATTCAGTACTTC. This encodes CASSIGSGVSKNIQYF. The chain recombines TRBV19 with TRBJ2-4, with TRBD1 as a possible D gene (6 bases). The CDR3 has 16 amino acids. CDR1 and CDR2 (germline): LNHDA, SQIVND (reference sequence). Deletions cut 3 bases from V and 2 bases from J, with 14 bases between. The full variable domain, rest sourced from reference TRBV19 and TRBJ2-4, is DGGITQSPKYLFRKEGQNVTLSCEQNLNHDAMYWYRQDPGQGLRLIYYSQIVNDFQKGDIAEGYSVSREKKESFPLTVTSAQKNPTAFYLCASSIGSGVSKNIQYFGAGTRLSVL.

The chain combines TRBV24-1 with TRBJ2-7, with 8 bases identical to TRBD1. CDR1 KGHDR and CDR2 SFDVKD come from the germline V gene. The CDR3 consists of 15 residues. V was pared by 3 bases and J by 4 bases, with 7 bases of the junction left unmatched. The CDR3 region has the DNA TGTGCCACCAGTGATCCGACAGGGGCCGGATACGAGCAGTACTTC. This translates into CATSDPTGAGYEQYF.

The chain joins TRBV18 to TRBJ1-3, with 8 bases identical to TRBD1. Trimming at V came to 6 bases and at J to 0 bases, leaving 7 bases not matched to a gene. The CDR3 loop spans 16 amino acids. The germline V gene encodes CDR1 KGHSH and CDR2 LQKENI. CDR3 protein: CASSGQGVPSGNTIYF. The CDR3 DNA follows: TGTGCCAGCTCCGGACAGGGTGTACCCTCTGGAAACACCATATATTTT.

The chain links TRBV18 to TRBJ1-2; 7 bases match TRBD1. The CDR3 loop spans 15 amino acids. Germline V gene lookup returns CDR1 KGHSH and CDR2 LQKENI. Germline trimming cut 3 bases from V and 3 bases from J; bases unmatched to any gene: 7. The CDR3 DNA follows: TGTGCCAGCTCACCGGGTATCGGACAGGACTATGGCTACACCTTC. This gives the protein CASSPGIGQDYGYTF.

This clone was seen once. This sequence joins TRBV5-8 and TRBJ1-2, with D possibly TRBD1 on 5 matching bases. This CDR3 has 13 amino acids. The germline V gene encodes CDR1 SGHTS and CDR2 YDEGEE. The V end was cut by 0 bases, the J end by 2 bases, with 5 bases between. DNA for the CDR3: TGTGCCAGCAGCTTGGGACAGAACTATGGCTACACCTTC. Translating gives CASSLGQNYGYTF. Full variable domain (rest looked up from reference TRBV5-8 and TRBJ1-2): EAGVTQSPTHLIKTRGQQATLRCSPISGHTSVYWYQQALGLGLQFLLWYDEGEERNRGNFPPRFSGRQFPNYSSELNVNALELEDSALYLCASSLGQNYGYTFGSGTRLTVV.

The chain combines TRBV4-2 with TRBJ1-2; maybe TRBD1 (6 bases). V was clipped by 5 bases and J by 5 bases, with 24 bases between them. The CDR3 length is 17 residues. Germline V gives CDR1 LGHNA, CDR2 YNFKEQ. This chain's CDR3 is CASSSPAGGGLGYGYTF. In DNA, the CDR3 is TGTGCCAGCAGCAGTCCGGCGGGGGGCGGGCTAGGATATGGCTACACCTTC.

J is TRBJ1-5 and V is TRBV10-2, with TRBD1 matching over 7 bases. This CDR3 is built from 16 residues. Trimming cost V 2 bases and J 6 bases; bases outside gene matches: 10. CDR1 is WSHSY and CDR2 is SAAADI in the germline V gene. For the CDR3, the DNA is TGCGCCAGCAGTGAGAGCACAGGGGCTTCAGGTCAGCCCCAGCATTTT. Amino acids: CASSESTGASGQPQHF.

V gene TRBV5-1 combines with J gene TRBJ1-2; no firm D call. Deletions cut 4 bases from V and 2 bases from J, with 12 bases between. The CDR3 runs 14 residues. Germline V lookup: CDR1 SGHRS, CDR2 YFSETQ. The CDR3 spells CASSPGVGNYGYTF. The CDR3 DNA is TGCGCCAGCAGCCCCGGGGTGGGGAACTATGGCTACACCTTC.

The rearrangement uses TRBV16 and TRBJ2-1; 9 bases line up with TRBD1. CDR3 length equals 17 residues. Germline CDR1 KGHSY, CDR2 FQNENV. V shed 5 bases, J shed 7 bases, and the junction held 15 bases outside the gene matches. Written as DNA, the CDR3 is TGTGCCAGCAGCAGTGCTTACACCGGGACAGGGTTGAATGAGCAGTTCTTC. It codes for CASSSAYTGTGLNEQFF. The complete variable domain, with remaining parts taken from reference TRBV16 and TRBJ2-1, reads GEEVAQTPKHLVRGEGQKAKLYCAPIKGHSYVFWYQQVLKNEFKFLISFQNENVFDETGMPKERFSAKCLPNSPCSLEIQATKLEDSAVYFCASSSAYTGTGLNEQFFGPGTRLTVL.

The rearrangement uses TRBV2 and TRBJ1-6; 11 bases map to TRBD1. This CDR3 region has 14 residues. Germline assignment: CDR1 SNHLY and CDR2 FYNNEI. V lost 6 bases, J lost 6 bases, and 1 base stayed unmatched. The DNA for the CDR3 is TGTGCCAGCAGCGGACAGGGGGCTAATTCACCCCTCCACTTT. Translated, it gives CASSGQGANSPLHF.

This chain joins TRBV29-1 and TRBJ2-1, with no clear D. The germline CDR1 and CDR2 sequences are SQVTM and ANQGSEA. The V and J ends lost 3 bases and 6 bases respectively, with 18 bases between them. This CDR3 contains 15 residues. This CDR3 is CSVDVRLGRINEQFF. In DNA form, the CDR3 reads TGCAGCGTTGATGTTCGGCTAGGAAGGATCAATGAGCAGTTCTTC.

The genes are TRBV6-2 or TRBV6-3 and TRBJ2-3; D not certain. CDR3 length: 15 residues. V gave up 3 bases and J gave up 2 bases, with 12 bases separating them. Germline V CDR1 and CDR2: MNHEY, SVGEGT. For the CDR3, the DNA is TGTGCCAGCAGTTATAGTCGACTTACCACAGATACGCAGTATTTT. Translated: CASSYSRLTTDTQYF.

The rearrangement links TRBV3-1 (or the pseudogene TRBV3-2) to TRBJ2-2, with 7 bases identical to TRBD1. Germline CDR1 is LGHDT and CDR2 is YNNKEL (reference sequence). This CDR3 region has 14 residues. The V gene end was trimmed by 4 bases and the J gene end by 6 bases; junction bases not matched to a gene: 5. In nucleotides, the CDR3 is TGTGCCAGCAGCCCCGGGCAGGGGGCCGGGGAGCTGTTTTTT. This codes for CASSPGQGAGELFF.

This chain connects TRBV19 to TRBJ1-1; TRBD1 is a possible D gene (5 bases). Trimming left V 3 bases short and J 0 bases short, with 8 bases between. Looked up from germline, CDR1 is LNHDA and CDR2 is SQIVND (reference sequence). The CDR3 runs 14 residues. In nucleotides, the CDR3 is TGTGCCAGTAGTATGTCGACAGTGAACACTGAAGCTTTCTTT. This sequence encodes CASSMSTVNTEAFF.

This sequence joins TRBV5-6 and TRBJ2-1, with 10 positions matching TRBD1. The junction had 9 bases not matched to a gene; V was cut back by 5 bases and J by 4 bases. Germline loops: CDR1 SGHDT, CDR2 YYEEEE. This CDR3 comprises 16 residues. As DNA, the CDR3 is TGTGCCAGCAGTGCAATCGGGACAGGGGAATACAATGAGCAGTTCTTC. This encodes CASSAIGTGEYNEQFF.

The rearrangement joins TRBV6-5 to TRBJ2-5; 10 bases are shared with TRBD1. V lost 0 bases, J lost 5 bases, and 3 bases stayed unmatched. The CDR3 is 15 amino acids. Per germline, CDR1 MNHEY and CDR2 SVGAGI. DNA of the CDR3: TGTGCCAGCAGTTACTCGACAGGGGGCAGGGAGACCCAGTACTTC. Translated, it gives CASSYSTGGRETQYF.

The chain is built from TRBV7-9 and TRBJ2-7; D is perhaps TRBD2 (6 bases). This CDR3 spans 14 amino acids. Germline CDR1 is SEHNR and CDR2 is FQNEAQ (reference sequence). V was clipped by 4 bases and J by 5 bases, with 15 bases between them. The CDR3 coding sequence is TGTGCCAGCAGCTCGGTCGGGGGACTCGACGAGCAGTACTTC. Its protein product is CASSSVGGLDEQYF.

The V gene is TRBV6-5, the J gene TRBJ1-5, with TRBD1 matching 8 bases. This CDR3 is 14 amino acids long. V shed 2 bases, J shed 7 bases, and the junction held 4 bases outside the gene matches. Germline CDR1 MNHEY, CDR2 SVGAGI. The CDR3, as DNA: TGTGCCAGCAGTTACAGGACAGGGTTACAGCCCCAGCATTTT. Protein product: CASSYRTGLQPQHF.

The chain joins TRBV2 to TRBJ2-5; no reliable D call. The CDR3 spans 14 residues. Per the germline V gene, CDR1 is SNHLY and CDR2 is FYNNEI. V shed 0 bases and J shed 2 bases, with 7 bases lying between them. The CDR3 here is CASSEARSQETQYF. CDR3 nucleotides: TGTGCCAGCAGTGAAGCGCGAAGTCAAGAGACCCAGTACTTC. Together with reference TRBV2 and TRBJ2-5, the CDR3 gives the full variable domain: EPEVTQTPSHQVTQMGQEVILRCVPISNHLYFYWYRQILGQKVEFLVSFYNNEISEKSEIFDDQFSVERPDGSNFTLKIRSTKLEDSAMYFCASSEARSQETQYFGPGTRLLVL.

The CDR3 loop is CASSLDLWKGEQYF. CDR3 coding DNA: TGTGCCAGCAGCTTAGATCTATGGAAGGGGGAGCAGTACTTC. The chain is built from TRBV11-2 and TRBJ2-7, with a tentative D call TRBD1 (5 bases). The V gene's germline CDR1 is SGHAT and CDR2 FQNNGV. This CDR3 spans 14 amino acids. Trimming pared 0 bases from V and 7 bases from J, leaving 13 bases between.

DNA of the CDR3: TGTGCCAGCAGCCTGACAGGCCTGTTACGTGCAACTAATGAAAAACTGTTTTTT. It is translated as CASSLTGLLRATNEKLFF. This rearrangement joins TRBV7-9 to TRBJ1-4; possible D gene TRBD1, 6 bases. CDR1 and CDR2 (germline): SEHNR, FQNEAQ (reference sequence). The CDR3 extends over 18 amino acids. Trimming shortened V by 5 bases and J by 0 bases, and 19 bases separated the two germline ends.

The chain couples TRBV4-3 to TRBJ2-1; 10 bases are a match to TRBD2. The germline gives CDR1 LGHNA, CDR2 YSLEER. This CDR3 comprises 15 residues. V lost 6 bases to trimming and J lost 7 bases; unmatched junction nucleotides: 9. The CDR3 coding sequence is TGCGCCAGCAGACCCGGACTAGCGGCGGTTAATGAGCAGTTCTTC. Amino acid sequence: CASRPGLAAVNEQFF.

J is TRBJ2-3 and V is TRBV11-3; D is possibly TRBD1 (6 bases). CDR1 SGHNT and CDR2 YENEEA come from the germline V gene. Deletions cut 3 bases from V and 1 base from J, with 26 bases between. The length of the CDR3 is 20 residues. The CDR3: CASSFQAKSGEFVGTDTQYF. The CDR3 nucleotides read TGTGCCAGCAGCTTCCAGGCGAAGTCAGGGGAGTTTGTTGGCACAGATACGCAGTATTTT.

V is TRBV19 and J is TRBJ1-1; 7 positions match TRBD1. Per germline, CDR1 LNHDA and CDR2 SQIVND (reference sequence). There are 13 residues in the CDR3. Trimming cost V 4 bases and J 1 base; bases outside gene matches: 0. The CDR3 DNA is TGTGCCAGTAGTAGACAGGGGAACACTGAAGCTTTCTTT. Its protein product is CASSRQGNTEAFF. The whole variable domain, remainder taken from reference TRBV19 and TRBJ1-1, is DGGITQSPKYLFRKEGQNVTLSCEQNLNHDAMYWYRQDPGQGLRLIYYSQIVNDFQKGDIAEGYSVSREKKESFPLTVTSAQKNPTAFYLCASSRQGNTEAFFGQGTRLTVV.

This clone appeared once. The chain employs TRBV18 and TRBJ1-2, with 10 bases identical to TRBD1. Germline V gene data show CDR1 as KGHSH and CDR2 as LQKENI. The ends lost 6 bases at V and 0 bases at J; junction bases unmatched: 7. The CDR3 runs to 16 residues. The CDR3 DNA sequence: TGTGCCAGCTCCCCTATCGGGACAGGGGCTAACTATGGCTACACCTTC. Protein: CASSPIGTGANYGYTF.